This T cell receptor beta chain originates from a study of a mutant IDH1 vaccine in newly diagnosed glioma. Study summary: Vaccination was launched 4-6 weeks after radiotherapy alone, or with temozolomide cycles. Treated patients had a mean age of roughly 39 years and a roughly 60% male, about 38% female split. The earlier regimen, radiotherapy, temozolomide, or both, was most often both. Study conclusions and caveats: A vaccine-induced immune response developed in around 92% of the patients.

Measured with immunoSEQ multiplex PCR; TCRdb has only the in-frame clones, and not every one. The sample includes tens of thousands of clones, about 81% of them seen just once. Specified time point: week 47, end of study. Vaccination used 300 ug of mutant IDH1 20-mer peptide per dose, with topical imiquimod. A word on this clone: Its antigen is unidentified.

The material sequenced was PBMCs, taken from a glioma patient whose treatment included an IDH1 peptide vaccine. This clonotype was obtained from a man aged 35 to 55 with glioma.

DNA for the CDR3: TGTGCCAGCAGCTTTAGGGGGCAGGAGACCCAGTACTTC. This codes for CASSFRGQETQYF. V is TRBV7-6 and J is TRBJ2-5; 7 nucleotides agree with TRBD1. The J segment lost 5 bases and the V segment lost 3 bases, leaving 3 bases of the junction unmatched. The CDR3 runs 13 residues. Germline V gene data show CDR1 as SGHVS and CDR2 as FNYEAQ.